The T cell receptor beta chain described here comes from a study of cytomegalovirus exposure and HLA in healthy donors. Details on this clone: Its specificity is not known.

Germline V CDR1 and CDR2: SGHTS, YDEGEE. Between the trimmed V and J ends, which lost 0 bases and 0 bases, there was a span of 7 bases. This CDR3 comprises 15 residues. PCR involved 60 Vbeta and 13 Jbeta primers. Measured with immunoSEQ multiplex PCR; TCRdb has only the in-frame clones, and not every one. The sample carries about 190,000 clones, about 87% recorded once. Overall study results and limits: Several of the most significant clusters were apparently associated with common viral pathogens in a later analysis.

The clonotype originates from a woman aged 18-30 years in good health and CMV-seronegative. The V call is TRBV5-8, the J call TRBJ1-3; D ambiguous. The source material was PBMCs. CDR3 protein: CASSLGSSSGNTIYF. The CDR3 coding sequence is TGTGCCAGCAGCTTGGGGAGCAGCTCTGGAAACACCATATATTTT.